The following is a TCR beta chain sequence with its context. It lacks a known antigen. Base qualities are not at hand, and no much larger clone is one base apart. Ends trimmed: V by 7 bases, J by 3 bases; bases unmatched to a gene: 2. The CDR3 starts with the cysteine, ends with the phenylalanine, and has 13 residues. Only the CDR3 region is kept as DNA, spanning 39 bases read in frame from base 1. The data stem from a study of blood T cell repertoires in COVID-19 (TCRdb year 2020). Regarding the study in general: Samples from collaborators originated in the United States, Italy and Spain and spanned both the acute and convalescent phases of COVID-19. Sample metadata almost always included a de-identified subject ID, COVID-19 status, age in years and sex. Where available, HLA class I and class II types were taken from metadata supplied by the sample provider and were not determined by assay-based typing. The repertoires were made available in a free public database intended to serve as a resource for research on the immune response to SARS-CoV-2. The samples were drawn from the first 160 participants of the ongoing ImmuneRACE study and from 1,254 subjects provided by 6 global collaborators. The prospective study material was composed of cDNA or gDNA derived from T cells, B-cell-depleted T cells, or PBMCs. Subjects who had been exposed to COVID-19, were actively infected with it, or had recovered from it provided the deeply sampled blood TCRbeta repertoires that made up the dataset.

The immunoSEQ Assay, a bias-controlled multiplex PCR, was used to amplify TCRbeta CDR3 regions from genomic DNA. On the study's bioinformatics: Within the assay, amplification of reference gene primers was used to estimate how many nucleated cells each sample contained. Sequence reads were collapsed and filtered to measure the absolute abundance of every unique TCRbeta CDR3 rearrangement. Productive Simpson clonality was computed per sample as the square root of Simpson's diversity index over productive rearrangements. This immuneACCESS table, as held by TCRdb, lists in-frame sequences with V and J called but not all clones. Of the missing ones, under half trace to an unresolved V gene in checked studies; the others have no known cause. That table supplies the V and J calls and clone size; D and trimming were determined from the DNA. Present in this sample are about 75,000 clones, about 79% of which were seen just once. Together, the top ten hold under 25% of the sample.

Beyond this particular receptor, the publication reports: The amount of clinical and demographic metadata varied by source and participant and was provided uncurated.

Each collaborating institution followed its own protocols to collect whole blood in K2EDTA tubes. For TCRbeta analysis, collaborators shipped samples as frozen whole blood, isolated PBMCs, or DNA extracted from either of those sample types. The rearrangement combines TRBV12-3 or TRBV12-4 with TRBJ2-7; the junction holds 11 bases that match TRBD1. The specimen sequenced was peripheral blood. This TCR was recovered from a woman in her forties or fifties with acute or convalescent COVID-19. The CDR3 amino acid sequence is: CASMGQGGYEQYF. The DNA is as follows: TGTGCCAGCATGGGACAGGGGGGCTACGAGCAGTACTTC.